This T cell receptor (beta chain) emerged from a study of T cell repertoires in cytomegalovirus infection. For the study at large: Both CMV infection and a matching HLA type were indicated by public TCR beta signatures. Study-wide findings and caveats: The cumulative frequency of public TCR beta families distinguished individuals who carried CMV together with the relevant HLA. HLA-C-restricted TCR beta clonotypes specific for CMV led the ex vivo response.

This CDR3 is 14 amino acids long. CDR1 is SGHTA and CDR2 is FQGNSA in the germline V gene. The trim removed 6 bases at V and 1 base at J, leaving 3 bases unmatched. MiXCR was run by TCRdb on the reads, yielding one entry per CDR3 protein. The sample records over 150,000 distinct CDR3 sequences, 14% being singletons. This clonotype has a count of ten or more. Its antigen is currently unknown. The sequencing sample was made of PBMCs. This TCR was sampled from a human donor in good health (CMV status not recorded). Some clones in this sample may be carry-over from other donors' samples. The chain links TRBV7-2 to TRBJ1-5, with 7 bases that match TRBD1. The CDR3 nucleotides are TGTGCCAGCAGACGGACAGGAAGCAATCAGCCCCAGCATTTT. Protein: CASRRTGSNQPQHF.